The TCR beta chain under discussion was sequenced for a study of blood T cell repertoires in COVID-19. Study as a whole: COVID-19 samples, acute and convalescent, were from the United States, Italy and Spain.

The CDR3 totals 14 residues. The germline CDR1 and CDR2 sequences are SGHVS and FNYEAQ. V dropped 5 bases and J dropped 4 bases, with 14 bases sitting between them. Authors' data handling: Estimates of nucleated cell counts were drawn from the amplification of reference gene primers. Here immunoSEQ multiplex PCR was the method, and the copy in TCRdb shows in-frame clones only, minus some. Clone size and the V and J calls come from that table; the DNA yielded D and trimming. The data show approximately 65,000 clones, around 80% seen once. The material sequenced was peripheral blood. The TCR originated in a man in his sixties with acute or convalescent COVID-19. This chain uses TRBV7-6 with TRBJ1-2; the D gene is possibly TRBD1 (5 bases). For the CDR3, the DNA is TGTGCCAGCAGCCCCCTATTAGGGGTCTATGGCTACACCTTC. Its protein is CASSPLLGVYGYTF.